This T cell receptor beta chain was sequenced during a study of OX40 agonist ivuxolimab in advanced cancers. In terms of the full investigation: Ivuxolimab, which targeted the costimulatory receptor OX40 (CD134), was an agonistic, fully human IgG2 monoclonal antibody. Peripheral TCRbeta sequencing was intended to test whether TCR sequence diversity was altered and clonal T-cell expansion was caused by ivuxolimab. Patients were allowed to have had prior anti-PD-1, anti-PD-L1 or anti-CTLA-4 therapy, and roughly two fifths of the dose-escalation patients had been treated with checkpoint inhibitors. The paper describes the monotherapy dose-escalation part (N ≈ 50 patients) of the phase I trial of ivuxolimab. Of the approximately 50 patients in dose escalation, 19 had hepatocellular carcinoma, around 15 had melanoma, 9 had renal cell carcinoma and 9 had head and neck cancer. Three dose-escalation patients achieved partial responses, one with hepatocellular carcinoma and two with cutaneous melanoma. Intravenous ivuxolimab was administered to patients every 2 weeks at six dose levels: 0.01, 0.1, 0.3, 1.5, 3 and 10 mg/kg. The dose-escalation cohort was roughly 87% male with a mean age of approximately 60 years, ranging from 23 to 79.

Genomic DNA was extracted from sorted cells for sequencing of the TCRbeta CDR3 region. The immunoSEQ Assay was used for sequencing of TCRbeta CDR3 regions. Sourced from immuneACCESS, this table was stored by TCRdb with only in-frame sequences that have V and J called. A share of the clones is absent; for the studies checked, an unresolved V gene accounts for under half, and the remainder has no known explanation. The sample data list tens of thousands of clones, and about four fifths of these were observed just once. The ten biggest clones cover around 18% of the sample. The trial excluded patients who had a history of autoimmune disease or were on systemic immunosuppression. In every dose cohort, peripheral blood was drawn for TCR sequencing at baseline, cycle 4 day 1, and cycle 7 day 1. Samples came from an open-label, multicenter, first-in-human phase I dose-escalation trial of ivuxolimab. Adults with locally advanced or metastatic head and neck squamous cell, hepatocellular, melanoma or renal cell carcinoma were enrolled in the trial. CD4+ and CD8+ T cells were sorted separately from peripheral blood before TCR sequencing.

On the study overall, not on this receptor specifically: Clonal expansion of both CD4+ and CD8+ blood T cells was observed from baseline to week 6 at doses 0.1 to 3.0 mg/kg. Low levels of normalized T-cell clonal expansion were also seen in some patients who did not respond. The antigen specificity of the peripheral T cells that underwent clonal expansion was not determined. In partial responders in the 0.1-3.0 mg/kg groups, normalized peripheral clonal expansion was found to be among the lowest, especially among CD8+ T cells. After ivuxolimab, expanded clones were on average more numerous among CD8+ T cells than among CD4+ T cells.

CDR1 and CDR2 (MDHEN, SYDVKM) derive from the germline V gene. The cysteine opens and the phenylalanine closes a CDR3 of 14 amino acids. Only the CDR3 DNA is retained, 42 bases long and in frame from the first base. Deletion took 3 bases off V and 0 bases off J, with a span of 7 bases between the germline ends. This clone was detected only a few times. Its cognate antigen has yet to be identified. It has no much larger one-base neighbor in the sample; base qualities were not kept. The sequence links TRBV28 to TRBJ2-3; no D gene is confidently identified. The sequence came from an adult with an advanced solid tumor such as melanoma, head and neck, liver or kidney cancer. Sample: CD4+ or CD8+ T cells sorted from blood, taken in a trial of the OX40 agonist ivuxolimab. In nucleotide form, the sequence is TGTGCCAGCAGTTTTTTCGTTAGCACAGATACGCAGTATTTT. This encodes CASSFFVSTDTQYF.